These T cell receptor beta chains were read from a single sample in a study of CDR3 diversity in severe acne. TCRdb re-called the PCR reads with MiXCR, one entry per CDR3 protein. The data show 85,000 to 120,000 distinct CDR3 sequences, with about half seen just once and roughly 12% held by the top ten. The sample taken for sequencing was blood. The receptors originated from a male donor with acne. The CDR3 runs from the conserved cysteine through the conserved F or W. D genes are given only for firm matches. The size field is filled for only some rows; it gives once, few, many or a size class.

many TRBJ2-7 TRBV28 15 TRBD2 TGTGCCAGCAGTTTGCTCGGGAGGAGGAAGGACGAGCAGTACTTC CASSLLGRRKDEQYF
. TRBJ1-1 TRBV7-9 13 . TGTGCCAGCAGTGAGGACGGGAACACTGAAGCTTTCTTT CASSEDGNTEAFF
. TRBJ2-7 TRBV13 13 . TGCGCCAGCAGTACGGACGGCTCCTACGAGCAGTACTTC CASSTDGSYEQYF
. TRBJ2-5 TRBV7-9 16 . TGTGCCAGCAGCTTAGGGGTTTGGCAGTTCCAAGAGACCCAGTACTTC CASSLGVWQFQETQYF
. TRBJ2-7 TRBV14 17 TRBD2 TGTGCCAGCAGCCCAAAGCGTAGCGGGAGGGCCGGCGACGAGCAGTACTTC CASSPKRSGRAGDEQYF
many TRBJ2-1 TRBV10-1 16 TRBD2 TGCGCCAGCAGTGAGTCAACTAGCGGGAAATGGAATGAGCAGTTCTTC CASSESTSGKWNEQFF
many TRBJ1-3 TRBV7-9 17 . TGTGCCAGCAGCCCCTCCCCGGGACGGCCAGCAGGAAACACCATATATTTT CASSPSPGRPAGNTIYF
. TRBJ2-5 TRBV19 14 TRBD1 TGTGCCAGCAGCACGGCAGGGGGTCAAGAGACCCAGTACTTC CASSTAGGQETQYF
. TRBJ2-1 TRBV20-1 15 TRBD1 TGCAGTGCTAGTCGGGCCGGGACAGGGGGGGTTGAGCAGTTCTTC CSASRAGTGGVEQFF
. TRBJ2-7 TRBV14 12 . TGTGCCAGCTCACCACCGGGTGGCGAGCAGTACTTC CASSPPGGEQYF
. TRBJ2-2 TRBV15 14 . TGTGCCACCAGCAGAGATCCGGGAGCCGGGGAGCTGTTTTTT CATSRDPGAGELFF
. TRBJ2-5 TRBV7-9 16 . TGTGCCAGCAGCTTGGGGCAGGGGAAACCCCAAGAGACCCAGTACTTC CASSLGQGKPQETQYF
. TRBJ1-1 TRBV30 12 TRBD1 TGTGCCTGGAGTGGTGACAGGGGCCAAGCTTTCTTT CAWSGDRGQAFF
many TRBJ1-4 TRBV7-2 14 TRBD1 TGTGCCAGCAGCTTGGACCAGGGGGCCGAAAAACTGTTTTTT CASSLDQGAEKLFF
many TRBJ2-3 TRBV6-4 14 . TGTGCCAGCTCTAAGGGGGGGGGCACAGATACGCAGTATTTT CASSKGGGTDTQYF
few TRBJ2-6 TRBV29-1 17 . TGCAGCGTTGAATTGGCGACAGGTTCCTCCGGGGCCAACGTCCTGACTTTC CSVELATGSSGANVLTF
. TRBJ2-7 TRBV19 15 TRBD1 TGTGCCAGTAGTATTGAGGGACAGAGTGACTACGAGCAGTACTTC CASSIEGQSDYEQYF
. TRBJ1-2 TRBV25-1 13 . TGTGCCAGCAGTGGTGGGCAGGGGTTGGGCTACACCTTC CASSGGQGLGYTF
many TRBJ2-1 TRBV5-8 16 . TGTGCCAGCAGCTCCGGTGCGGTAAGCTCCTACAATGAGCAGTTCTTC CASSSGAVSSYNEQFF
. TRBJ1-2 TRBV30 13 . TGTGCCTGGATACCGGGGATTTCTTATGGCTACACCTTC CAWIPGISYGYTF
many TRBJ1-2 TRBV28 15 . TGTGCCAGCAGTTTATTTATCTGGCTTCGGGATGGCTACACCTTC CASSLFIWLRDGYTF
. TRBJ2-7 TRBV9 12 . TGTGCCTGGAGTCCGGGGGCCTACGAGCAGTACTTC CAWSPGAYEQYF
. TRBJ2-7 TRBV25-1 13 TRBD1 TGTGCCAGCAGTGAGACAGGGATATACGAGCAGTACTTC CASSETGIYEQYF
. TRBJ2-2 TRBV13 13 . TGTGCCAGCAGCTTCAGGCTTCCCGGGGAGCTGTTTTTT CASSFRLPGELFF
many TRBJ2-1 TRBV12-3/TRBV12-4 12 . TGTGCCAACTCGGACGGAAACAATGAGCAGTTCTTC CANSDGNNEQFF
. TRBJ1-2 TRBV29-1 13 . TGCAGCGTTGAAGGGACGGACCCTGAGGGCTACACCTTC CSVEGTDPEGYTF
. TRBJ1-5 TRBV10-3 14 . TGTGCCAGCAGTTTAGTTCCGAAGCTCGGGCCCCAGCATTTT CASSLVPKLGPQHF
. TRBJ1-2 TRBV7-6 14 . TGTGCCAGCAGCTTAGCGGGGCAACTCTATGGCTACACCTTC CASSLAGQLYGYTF
medium-sized TRBJ2-5 TRBV7-2 14 . TGTGCCAGCAGCGCCCGGGACCTCGGGGAGACCCAGTACTTC CASSARDLGETQYF
once TRBJ2-1 TRBV20-1 14 TRBD2 TGCAGTGCTAGAGGGACTAGCGGGATAAATGAGCAGTTCTTC CSARGTSGINEQFF
. TRBJ2-2 TRBV2 14 TRBD1 TGTGCCAGCAGAGACAGGGGGCCCACCGAGGAGCTGTTTTTT CASRDRGPTEELFF
once TRBJ2-5 TRBV5-1 23 . . CASSLAGNTEAFFGQGTQETQYF
. TRBJ2-5 TRBV5-4 14 . TGTGCCAGTGGGTTGCGGCTTCCGCAAGAGACCCAGTACTTC CASGLRLPQETQYF
. TRBJ2-1 TRBV25-1 18 . TGTGCCAGCAGCTTATGGGGGGCGGGAGAGGGTCGGAACAATGAGCAGTTCTTC CASSLWGAGEGRNNEQFF
. TRBJ2-5 TRBV24-1 15 . TGTGCCACCAGTGACCCCGGGACCGCAGGGGAGACCCAGTACTTC CATSDPGTAGETQYF
. TRBJ2-7 TRBV5-5 13 TRBD2 TGTGCCAGCAGCTTGACTAGCGGGAAAGGGCAGTACTTC CASSLTSGKGQYF
. TRBJ1-5 TRBV2 13 . TGTGCCAGCAGTATCACTAAGGATCAGCCCCAGCATTTT CASSITKDQPQHF
few TRBJ2-7 TRBV7-2 15 . TGTGCCAGCAGCTTAGTAGTGACATATACCTACGAGCAGTACTTC CASSLVVTYTYEQYF
. TRBJ1-1 TRBV19 14 . TGTGCCAGTAGTAACACAGTCGGGAACACTGAAGCTTTCTTT CASSNTVGNTEAFF
many TRBJ2-7 TRBV5-1 17 TRBD2 TGCGCCAGCAGCTTGAATAGCGGGAGTTACAGCTCCTACGAGCAGTACTTC CASSLNSGSYSSYEQYF
. TRBJ1-1 TRBV13 16 TRBD1 TGTGCCAGCAGCTCCCGGACAGGGACGGTGAACACTGAAGCTTTCTTT CASSSRTGTVNTEAFF
few TRBJ2-7 TRBV7-6 15 TRBD2 TGTGCCAGCAGCCAGGGGGGACTAGCCCCACGGGAGCAGTACTTC CASSQGGLAPREQYF
. TRBJ2-7 TRBV7-8 17 TRBD1 TGTGCCAGCAGCTTATTATACTCGGGACAGGGACTCTACGAGCAGTACTTC CASSLLYSGQGLYEQYF
many TRBJ1-1 TRBV5-1 13 . TGCGCCAGCAGCTTGAACCAGAACACTGAAGCTTTCTTT CASSLNQNTEAFF
. TRBJ1-5 TRBV6-2/TRBV6-3 14 . TGTGCCAGCGGAGATAGGGCTGGGGTGGGGCCCCAGCATTTT CASGDRAGVGPQHF